The T cell receptor beta chain described here comes from a study of blood T cell repertoires in COVID-19. Study-wide context: PBMCs, B-cell-depleted T cells, or T cells were the source of the cDNA or gDNA that made up the material.

Each participant's cohort was designated according to participant-reported clinical history. Authors' analysis steps: Amplified reference gene primers provided the basis for estimating nucleated cell counts. TCRdb's copy holds only in-frame clones and misses some; the assay was immunoSEQ multiplex PCR. V and J calls and clone size follow that table, whereas D and trimming were derived from the DNA. The sample lists fewer than 250,000 clones; roughly four fifths were seen once. Germline CDR1 SEHNR, CDR2 FQNEAQ (reference sequence). The CDR3 has 15 amino acids. With 6 bases removed from V and 2 bases from J, the gap between germline ends came to 11 bases.

The origin of this receptor is a woman aged 45-65 years who had been exposed to COVID-19. The chain employs TRBV7-9 and TRBJ2-6; possible D gene TRBD1, 7 bases. Material for sequencing was PBMCs or T cells enriched from blood (not recorded which). CDR3 nucleotides: TGTGCCAGCAGTTCAGGGGGGCCTGGGGCCAACGTCCTGACTTTC. It specifies CASSSGGPGANVLTF.